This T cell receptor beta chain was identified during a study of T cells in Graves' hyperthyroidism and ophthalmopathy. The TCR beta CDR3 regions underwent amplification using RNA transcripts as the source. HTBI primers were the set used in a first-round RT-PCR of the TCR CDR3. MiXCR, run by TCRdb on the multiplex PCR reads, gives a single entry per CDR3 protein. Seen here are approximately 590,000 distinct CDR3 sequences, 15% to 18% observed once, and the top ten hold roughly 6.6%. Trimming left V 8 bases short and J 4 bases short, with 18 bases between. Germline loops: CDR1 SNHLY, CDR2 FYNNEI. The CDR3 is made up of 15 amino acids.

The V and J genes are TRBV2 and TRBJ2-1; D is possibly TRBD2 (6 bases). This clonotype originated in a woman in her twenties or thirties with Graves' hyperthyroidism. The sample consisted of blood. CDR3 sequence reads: CASGARTGEYNEQFF. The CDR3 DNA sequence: TGTGCCAGCGGGGCCCGAACGGGAGAATACAATGAGCAGTTCTTC.